These 20 T cell receptor beta chains share one sample of origin, sequenced in a study of cytomegalovirus exposure and HLA in healthy donors (dated by TCRdb to the late 2010s). Library construction relied on the immunoSEQ multiplex PCR assay. In its TCRdb copy, this immuneACCESS table keeps in-frame sequences only and misses some clones. Where compared with another copy, unresolved V genes explain less than half of these, and the others have no known cause. In this sample the table shows about 350,000 clones, approximately 86% of which occur a single time. Approximately 1.2% of the sample goes to the ten largest clones. What was sequenced was PBMCs. These receptors came from a woman under 40 in good health and CMV-seropositive.

This chain uses TRBV11-2 with TRBJ2-7, with D possibly being TRBD1 (5 bases). CDR3 length: 16 residues. Germline assignment: CDR1 SGHAT and CDR2 FQNNGV. The V gene lost 5 bases and the J gene lost 2 bases, with 19 bases spanning the gap. The CDR3 spells CASSPSLVDRAYEQYF. In nucleotides, the CDR3 is TGTGCCAGCAGCCCCAGTTTAGTCGACAGAGCCTACGAGCAGTACTTC.

This clone appeared once. This chain joins TRBV11-2 and TRBJ2-1; unclear D gene. The CDR3 covers 12 residues. Germline CDR1 reads SGHAT; CDR2 reads FQNNGV. Trimming took off 0 bases at V and 12 bases at J, with 9 bases between the two ends. CDR3 DNA sequence: TGTGCCAGCAGCTTAGATTTGATGGGGCAGTTCTTC. This sequence encodes CASSLDLMGQFF.

V gene TRBV23-1 combines with J gene TRBJ2-7; 9 nucleotides match TRBD1. TRBV23-1 is given ORF status, its function remaining uncertain. J lost 3 bases, V lost 2 bases, and 5 bases had no gene match. The CDR3 is made up of 15 amino acids. The CDR3 DNA reads TGCGCCAGCAGTCAAGCCCCGGGACAGGGCTACGAGCAGTACTTC. Its protein is CASSQAPGQGYEQYF.

CDR3 nucleotides: TGTGCCACCAGCAGAGATCGGATGTCAGGGCGAGAAAAACTGTTTTTT. It yields the protein CATSRDRMSGREKLFF. The chain combines TRBV15 with TRBJ1-4; a weak D match, TRBD1 (5 bases). Germline lookup yields CDR1 LNHNV and CDR2 YYDKDF (reference sequence). The CDR3 sequence is 16 residues long. The V gene lost 0 bases and the J gene lost 8 bases, with 16 bases spanning the gap.

The chain is built from TRBV28 and TRBJ2-4, with D perhaps assigned TRBD1 or TRBD2 (5 bases each). The CDR3 consists of 16 residues. Germline CDR1 MDHEN, CDR2 SYDVKM. The V and J ends lost 2 bases and 0 bases respectively, with 11 bases between them. Written as DNA, the CDR3 is TGTGCCAGCAGTTTAGTGGGGACCTTAGCCAAAAACATTCAGTACTTC. It codes for CASSLVGTLAKNIQYF.

The chain recombines TRBV6-5 with TRBJ1-3; a possible D gene is TRBD1 (5 bases). Trimming pared 4 bases from V and 3 bases from J, leaving 7 bases between. Germline CDR1 reads MNHEY; CDR2 reads SVGAGI. The CDR3 is made up of 13 amino acids. Here the CDR3 reads CASSSDNGNTIYF. The DNA for the CDR3 is TGTGCCAGCAGTTCGGACAATGGAAACACCATATATTTT.

The gene calls are TRBV2 and TRBJ1-5, with a weak D call TRBD1 (6 bases). The CDR3 runs 17 residues. V was pared by 0 bases and J by 1 base, with 13 bases between. Germline loops: CDR1 SNHLY, CDR2 FYNNEI. The CDR3 nucleotides read TGTGCCAGCAGTGAAGCGCTAATTACAGGGAGCAATCAGCCCCAGCATTTT. As protein: CASSEALITGSNQPQHF.

The genes are TRBV4-1 and TRBJ2-7; TRBD2 aligns across 7 bases. CDR1 is MGHRA, CDR2 YSYEKL, per germline. Losses at the gene ends were 4 bases for V and 0 bases for J; bases not matched to a gene: 12. The CDR3 runs to 17 residues. The CDR3 DNA is TGCGCCAGCAGCCCGATCACTCTAGCGGCCAACTCCTACGAGCAGTACTTC. Translation gives CASSPITLAANSYEQYF.

This chain joins TRBV30 and TRBJ1-2, with D maybe TRBD1 (5 bases). CDR1 GTSNPN and CDR2 SVGIG come from the germline V gene (reference sequence). This CDR3 has 17 amino acids. Trimming removed 2 bases from V and 8 bases from J, with 27 bases in between. The CDR3 reads CAWSKNRGEWTRGGYTF. CDR3 DNA sequence: TGTGCCTGGAGTAAAAATCGAGGGGAATGGACAAGAGGAGGCTACACCTTC.

The rearrangement joins TRBV5-5 to TRBJ2-7, with 7 bases identical to TRBD1. Trimming cost V 1 base and J 3 bases; bases outside gene matches: 4. CDR3 length equals 14 residues. Germline V gene sequence: CDR1 SGHKS, CDR2 YYEKEE (reference sequence). CDR3 in DNA: TGTGCCAGCAGCTTGAGACAGGGCGACTACGAGCAGTACTTC. It encodes CASSLRQGDYEQYF. The whole variable domain, filled in from reference TRBV5-5 and TRBJ2-7, reads DAGVTQSPTHLIKTRGQQVTLRCSPISGHKSVSWYQQVLGQGPQFIFQYYEKEERGRGNFPDRFSARQFPNYSSELNVNALLLGDSALYLCASSLRQGDYEQYFGPGTRLTVT.

The chain has TRBV18 and TRBJ2-7; no definite D call. Germline V gene data show CDR1 as KGHSH and CDR2 as LQKENI. Trimming removed 2 bases from V and 3 bases from J, with 8 bases in between. The CDR3 sequence is 13 residues long. CDR3: CASSPGINYEQYF. The CDR3 DNA sequence: TGTGCCAGCTCACCAGGCATTAACTACGAGCAGTACTTC.

The chain couples TRBV28 to TRBJ1-5; no clear D gene. V was clipped by 3 bases and J by 0 bases, with 12 bases between them. This CDR3 is 16 amino acids long. CDR1 and CDR2 (germline): MDHEN, SYDVKM. Written as DNA, the CDR3 is TGTGCCAGCAGTTTGAGTGGCGTTGGTAGCAATCAGCCCCAGCATTTT. Translation: CASSLSGVGSNQPQHF.

The V call is TRBV27, the J call TRBJ2-2; 13 nucleotides align to TRBD2. Trimming cost V 8 bases and J 4 bases; bases outside gene matches: 7. This CDR3 is built from 16 residues. The germline V gene encodes CDR1 MNHEY and CDR2 SMNVEV (reference sequence). CDR3 nucleotide sequence: TGTGCCAGCCGACTAGCGGGGGGCTCGGGCACCGGGGAGCTGTTTTTT. It yields the protein CASRLAGGSGTGELFF.

The count of this clone is one. The CDR3 nucleotides are TGTGCCAGCAGTGGGTACAGTTACAATGAGCAGTTCTTC. Translating gives CASSGYSYNEQFF. The J gene is TRBJ2-1, the V gene TRBV2; D ambiguous. Germline CDR1 and CDR2: SNHLY and FYNNEI. V lost 4 bases to trimming and J lost 4 bases, with 8 bases between them. The CDR3 is 13 amino acids.

The rearrangement uses TRBV5-1 and TRBJ2-7; 7 bases line up with TRBD2. The CDR3 length is 14 residues. V was pared by 3 bases and J by 3 bases, with 6 bases of the junction left unmatched. CDR1 is SGHRS and CDR2 is YFSETQ in the germline V gene. CDR3 sequence reads: CASSSGGFGYEQYF. The CDR3 bases are TGCGCCAGCAGCTCGGGGGGATTCGGCTACGAGCAGTACTTC.

The V and J genes are TRBV19 and TRBJ1-2; unclear D gene. The V and J ends lost 6 bases and 4 bases respectively, with 21 bases between them. The CDR3 consists of 16 residues. Germline V lookup: CDR1 LNHDA, CDR2 SQIVND (reference sequence). The CDR3 reads CASSPRGSRRSYGYTF. The DNA of the CDR3 is TGTGCCAGTAGCCCCAGAGGCTCCCGTAGAAGCTATGGCTACACCTTC.

The chain is built from TRBV5-1 and TRBJ2-5, with 9 bases that match TRBD1. The trim removed 5 bases at V and 5 bases at J, leaving 7 bases unmatched. Germline loops: CDR1 SGHRS, CDR2 YFSETQ. The CDR3 totals 14 residues. In nucleotides, the CDR3 is TGCGCCAGCAGTACAGGGGGCGCGGAGGAGACCCAGTACTTC. Its translation is CASSTGGAEETQYF.

V is TRBV27 and J is TRBJ2-3; 9 nucleotides match TRBD2. Germline CDR1 is MNHEY and CDR2 is SMNVEV (reference sequence). The V and J ends lost 9 bases and 2 bases, in that order; junction bases with no gene match: 6. The CDR3 runs 14 residues. The CDR3 reads CASAGTSNTDTQYF. The CDR3 DNA follows: TGTGCCAGTGCCGGGACTAGCAACACAGATACGCAGTATTTT.

V and J are TRBV5-1 and TRBJ2-2; the D is unclear. Germline CDR1 is SGHRS and CDR2 is YFSETQ. The CDR3 contains 12 residues. Trimming left V 4 bases short and J 7 bases short, with 8 bases between. Here the CDR3 reads CASSLISGELFF. The CDR3 DNA is TGCGCCAGCAGCCTCATCAGCGGGGAGCTGTTTTTT.

The chain couples TRBV2 to TRBJ2-7, with a possible D match to TRBD1 (5 bases). Trimming stripped 8 bases from V and 2 bases from J, with 13 bases between. The length of the CDR3 is 13 residues. Germline CDR1 and CDR2: SNHLY and FYNNEI. The CDR3 bases are TGTGCCAGCTCTTTCGACAGCACCTACGAGCAGTACTTC. This sequence encodes CASSFDSTYEQYF.